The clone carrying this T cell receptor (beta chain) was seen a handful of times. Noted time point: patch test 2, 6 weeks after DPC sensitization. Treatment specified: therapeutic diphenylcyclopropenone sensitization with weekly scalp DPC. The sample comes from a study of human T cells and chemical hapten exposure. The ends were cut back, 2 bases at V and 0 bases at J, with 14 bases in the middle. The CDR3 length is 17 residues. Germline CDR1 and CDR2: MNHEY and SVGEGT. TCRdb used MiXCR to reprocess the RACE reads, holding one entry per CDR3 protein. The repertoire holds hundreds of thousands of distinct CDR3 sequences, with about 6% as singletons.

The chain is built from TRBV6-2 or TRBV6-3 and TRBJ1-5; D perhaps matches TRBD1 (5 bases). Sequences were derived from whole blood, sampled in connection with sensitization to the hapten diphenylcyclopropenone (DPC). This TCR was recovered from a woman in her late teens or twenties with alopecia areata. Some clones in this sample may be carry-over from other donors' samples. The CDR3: CASSYGGIGDSNQPQHF. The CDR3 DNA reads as TGTGCCAGCAGTTACGGGGGGATTGGAGATAGCAATCAGCCCCAGCATTTT.